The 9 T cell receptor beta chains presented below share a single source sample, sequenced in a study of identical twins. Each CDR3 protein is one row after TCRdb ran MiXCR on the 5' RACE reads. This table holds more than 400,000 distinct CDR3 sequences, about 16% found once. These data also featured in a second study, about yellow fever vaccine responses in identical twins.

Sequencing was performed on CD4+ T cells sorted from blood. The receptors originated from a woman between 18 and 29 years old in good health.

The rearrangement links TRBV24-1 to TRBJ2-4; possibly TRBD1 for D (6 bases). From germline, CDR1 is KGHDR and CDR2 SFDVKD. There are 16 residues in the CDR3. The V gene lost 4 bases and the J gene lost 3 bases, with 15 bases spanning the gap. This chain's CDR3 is CATSDHTGYDKNIQYF. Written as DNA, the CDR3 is TGTGCCACCAGTGACCACACAGGGTATGACAAAAACATTCAGTACTTC.

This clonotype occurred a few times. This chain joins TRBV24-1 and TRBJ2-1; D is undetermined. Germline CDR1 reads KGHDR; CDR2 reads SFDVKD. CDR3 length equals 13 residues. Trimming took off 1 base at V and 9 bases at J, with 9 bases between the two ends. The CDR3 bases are TGTGCCACCAGTGATTTTCTAAATGGTGAGCAGTTCTTC. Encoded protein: CATSDFLNGEQFF.

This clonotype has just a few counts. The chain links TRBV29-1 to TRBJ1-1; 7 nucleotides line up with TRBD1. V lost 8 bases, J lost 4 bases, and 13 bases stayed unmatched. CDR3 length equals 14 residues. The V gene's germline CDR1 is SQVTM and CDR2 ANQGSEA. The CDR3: CSSQTGRLGTEAFF. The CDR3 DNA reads TGCAGCAGTCAGACAGGGAGGTTGGGCACTGAAGCTTTCTTT.

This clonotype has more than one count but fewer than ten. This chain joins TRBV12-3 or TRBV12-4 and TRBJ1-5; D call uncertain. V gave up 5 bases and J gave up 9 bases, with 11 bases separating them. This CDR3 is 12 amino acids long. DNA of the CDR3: TGTGCCAGCAGTCGAGACACCGGGCCCCAGCATTTT. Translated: CASSRDTGPQHF.

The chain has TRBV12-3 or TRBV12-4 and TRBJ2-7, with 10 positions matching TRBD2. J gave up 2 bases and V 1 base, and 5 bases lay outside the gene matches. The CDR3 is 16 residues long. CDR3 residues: CASSLGLAGAPYEQYF. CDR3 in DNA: TGTGCCAGCAGTTTAGGTCTAGCGGGAGCCCCCTACGAGCAGTACTTC.

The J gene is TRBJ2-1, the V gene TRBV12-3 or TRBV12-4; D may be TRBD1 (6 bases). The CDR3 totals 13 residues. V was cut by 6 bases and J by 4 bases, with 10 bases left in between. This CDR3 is CASRRTGYNEQFF. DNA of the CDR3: TGTGCCAGCAGGCGAACAGGGTACAATGAGCAGTTCTTC.

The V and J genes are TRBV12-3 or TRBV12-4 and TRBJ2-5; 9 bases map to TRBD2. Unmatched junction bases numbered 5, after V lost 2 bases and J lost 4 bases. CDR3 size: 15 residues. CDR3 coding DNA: TGTGCCAGCAGTTTACTCGCGGGAGGGGGAGAGACCCAGTACTTC. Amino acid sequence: CASSLLAGGGETQYF.

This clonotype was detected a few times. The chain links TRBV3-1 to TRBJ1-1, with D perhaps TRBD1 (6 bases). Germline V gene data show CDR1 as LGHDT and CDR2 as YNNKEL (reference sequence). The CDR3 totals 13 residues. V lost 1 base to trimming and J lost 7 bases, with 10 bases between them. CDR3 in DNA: TGTGCCAGCAGCCAAGCGGGGGCTGGTGAAGCTTTCTTT. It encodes CASSQAGAGEAFF.

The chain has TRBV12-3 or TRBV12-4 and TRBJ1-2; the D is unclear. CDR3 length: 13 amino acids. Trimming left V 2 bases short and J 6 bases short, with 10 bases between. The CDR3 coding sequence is TGTGCCAGCAGTTTAATTGGAGTTGATGGCTACACCTTC. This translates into CASSLIGVDGYTF.